This T cell receptor beta chain was sequenced during a study of T cells after yellow fever vaccination. Study-level findings and limits: Contamination by abundant bulk-population clonotypes could be present in FACS-sorted repertoires. Boosting was followed by the reappearance of most primary-vaccination clones (96% CD4, under 90% CD8). Some clonotypes, a small share, were shared between CD4 and CD8 compartments.

Trimming stripped 2 bases from V and 3 bases from J, with 11 bases between. Per the germline V gene, CDR1 is MNHEY and CDR2 is SMNVEV (reference sequence). The CDR3 extends over 15 amino acids. This clonotype was recorded many times. The antigen remains undetermined. The 5'RACE template-switching step produced TCR cDNA and added a universal primer site and UMIs. TCRdb itself ran the 5' RACE reads through MiXCR, one entry per CDR3 protein. The sample comprises around 110,000 distinct CDR3 sequences, around 8.6% of which are singletons, and about 25% rests with the top ten. The rearrangement uses TRBV27 and TRBJ1-5; D is ambiguous. The receptor was isolated from a man aged 30 to 39 who received the YFV17D yellow fever vaccine. The sample in question was CD8+ T cells sorted from PBMCs, obtained 45 days after the yellow fever booster vaccination. CDR3 in amino acids: CASSLGVSSNQPQHF. CDR3 bases: TGTGCCAGCAGTTTAGGGGTTTCATCCAATCAGCCCCAGCATTTT.